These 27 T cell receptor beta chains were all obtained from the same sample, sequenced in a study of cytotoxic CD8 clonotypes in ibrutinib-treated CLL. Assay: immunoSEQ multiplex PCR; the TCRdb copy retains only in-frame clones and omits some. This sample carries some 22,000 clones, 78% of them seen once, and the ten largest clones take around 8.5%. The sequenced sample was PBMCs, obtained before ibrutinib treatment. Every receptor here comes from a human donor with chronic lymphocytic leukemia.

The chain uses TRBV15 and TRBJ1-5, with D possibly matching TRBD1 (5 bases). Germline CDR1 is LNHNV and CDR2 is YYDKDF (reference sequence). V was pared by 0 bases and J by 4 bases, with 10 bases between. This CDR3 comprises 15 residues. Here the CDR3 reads CATSRDKGVNQPQHF. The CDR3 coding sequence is TGTGCCACCAGCAGAGATAAAGGGGTTAATCAGCCCCAGCATTTT.

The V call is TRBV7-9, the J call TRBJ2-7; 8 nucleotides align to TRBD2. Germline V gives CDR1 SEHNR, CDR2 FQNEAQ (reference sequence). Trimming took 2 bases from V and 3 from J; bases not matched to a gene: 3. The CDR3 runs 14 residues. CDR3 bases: TGTGCCAGCAGCTTACGGGAGGGCGGCTACGAGCAGTACTTC. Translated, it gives CASSLREGGYEQYF.

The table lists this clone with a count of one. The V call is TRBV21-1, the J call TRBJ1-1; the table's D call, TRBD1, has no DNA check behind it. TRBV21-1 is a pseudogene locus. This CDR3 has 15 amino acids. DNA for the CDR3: TGTGCCAGCAGCAAAAAACAGGGGGCTGTGTCTGAAGCTTTCTTT. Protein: CASSKKQGAVSEAFF.

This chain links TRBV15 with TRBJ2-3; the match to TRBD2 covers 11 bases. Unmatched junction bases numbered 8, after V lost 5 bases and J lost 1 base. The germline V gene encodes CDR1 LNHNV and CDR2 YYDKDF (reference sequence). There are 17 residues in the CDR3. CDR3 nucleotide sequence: TGTGCCACCAGCCCTAGCGGGAGGTGGATCGGCACAGATACGCAGTATTTT. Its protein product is CATSPSGRWIGTDTQYF.

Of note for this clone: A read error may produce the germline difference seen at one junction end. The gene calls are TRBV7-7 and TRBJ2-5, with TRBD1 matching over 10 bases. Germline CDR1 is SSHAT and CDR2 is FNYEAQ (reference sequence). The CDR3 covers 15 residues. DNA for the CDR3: TGTGCCAGCAGCTTAATAGACAGGGGGCAAGGGACCCAGTACTTC. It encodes CASSLIDRGQGTQYF.

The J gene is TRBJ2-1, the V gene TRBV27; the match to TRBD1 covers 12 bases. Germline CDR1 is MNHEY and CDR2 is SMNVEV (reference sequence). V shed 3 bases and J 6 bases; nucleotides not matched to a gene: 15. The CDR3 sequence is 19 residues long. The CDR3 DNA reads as TGTGCCAGCAGTTTGGCTTCCGGGACAGGGGGCGGGTTACGCAATGAGCAGTTCTTC. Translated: CASSLASGTGGGLRNEQFF.

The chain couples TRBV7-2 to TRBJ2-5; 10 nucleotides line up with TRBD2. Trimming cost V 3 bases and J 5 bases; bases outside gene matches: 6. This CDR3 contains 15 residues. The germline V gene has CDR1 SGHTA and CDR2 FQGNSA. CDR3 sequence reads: CASSLLAGVRETQYF. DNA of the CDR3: TGTGCCAGCAGCTTGCTAGCGGGAGTAAGGGAGACCCAGTACTTC.

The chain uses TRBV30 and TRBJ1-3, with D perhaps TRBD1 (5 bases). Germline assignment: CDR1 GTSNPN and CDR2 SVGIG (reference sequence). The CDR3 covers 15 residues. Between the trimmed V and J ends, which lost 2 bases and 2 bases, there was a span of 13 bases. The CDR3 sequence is CAWSLPGHPGNTIYF. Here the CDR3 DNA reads TGTGCCTGGAGTCTCCCAGGGCACCCTGGAAACACCATATATTTT.

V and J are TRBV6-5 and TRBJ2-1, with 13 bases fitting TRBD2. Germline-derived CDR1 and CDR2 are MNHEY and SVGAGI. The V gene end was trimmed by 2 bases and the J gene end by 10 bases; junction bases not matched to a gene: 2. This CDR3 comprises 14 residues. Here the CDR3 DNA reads TGTGCCAGCAGTTACGGGACTAGCGGGAAAGAGCAGTTCTTC. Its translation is CASSYGTSGKEQFF.

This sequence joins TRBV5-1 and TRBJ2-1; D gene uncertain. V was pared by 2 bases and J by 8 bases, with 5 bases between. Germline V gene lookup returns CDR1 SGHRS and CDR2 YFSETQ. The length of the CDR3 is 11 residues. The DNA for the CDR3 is TGCGCCAGCAGCTTTTTGCATGAGCAGTTCTTC. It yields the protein CASSFLHEQFF.

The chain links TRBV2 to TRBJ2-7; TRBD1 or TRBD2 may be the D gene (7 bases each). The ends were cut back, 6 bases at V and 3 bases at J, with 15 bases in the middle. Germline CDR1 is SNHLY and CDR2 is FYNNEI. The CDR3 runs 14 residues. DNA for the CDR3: TGTGCCAGCAGGAGGGGGGGGACAGACTACGAGCAGTACTTC. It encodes CASRRGGTDYEQYF.

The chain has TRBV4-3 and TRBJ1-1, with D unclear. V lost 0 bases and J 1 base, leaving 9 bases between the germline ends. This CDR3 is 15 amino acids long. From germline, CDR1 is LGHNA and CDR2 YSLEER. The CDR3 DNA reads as TGCGCCAGCAGCCAAGAAAGTGGGCGGAACACTGAAGCTTTCTTT. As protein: CASSQESGRNTEAFF.

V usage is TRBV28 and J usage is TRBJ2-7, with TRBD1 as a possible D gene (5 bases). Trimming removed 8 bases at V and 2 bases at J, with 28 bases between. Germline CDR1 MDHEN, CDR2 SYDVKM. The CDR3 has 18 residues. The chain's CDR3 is CASRTPGLTGKRAYEQYF. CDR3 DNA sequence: TGTGCCAGCCGGACCCCGGGCCTTACAGGAAAAAGAGCCTACGAGCAGTACTTC.

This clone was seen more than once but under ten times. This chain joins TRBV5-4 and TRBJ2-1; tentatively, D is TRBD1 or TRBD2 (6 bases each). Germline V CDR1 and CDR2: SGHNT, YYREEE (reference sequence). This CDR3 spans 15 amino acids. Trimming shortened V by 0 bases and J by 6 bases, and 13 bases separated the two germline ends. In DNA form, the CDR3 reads TGTGCCAGCAGCTTGGACAGGGACTCCCTCAATGAGCAGTTCTTC. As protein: CASSLDRDSLNEQFF.

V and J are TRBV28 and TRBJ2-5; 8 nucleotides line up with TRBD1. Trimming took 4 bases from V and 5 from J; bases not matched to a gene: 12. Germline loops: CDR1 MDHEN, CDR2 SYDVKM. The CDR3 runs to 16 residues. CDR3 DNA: TGTGCCAGCAGTTACCCCACCCAGGGGGCCGATGAGACCCAGTACTTC. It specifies CASSYPTQGADETQYF.

The CDR3 DNA is TGTGCCAGCAGTGATGGTCAACTAGCGGGACACACAGATACGCAGTATTTT. The encoded protein is CASSDGQLAGHTDTQYF. The rearrangement uses TRBV6-4 and TRBJ2-3; TRBD2 matches 10 bases. The germline gives CDR1 MRHNA, CDR2 SNTAGT. With 3 bases clipped from V and 2 bases from J, the junction kept 8 bases outside the gene matches. This CDR3 region has 17 residues.

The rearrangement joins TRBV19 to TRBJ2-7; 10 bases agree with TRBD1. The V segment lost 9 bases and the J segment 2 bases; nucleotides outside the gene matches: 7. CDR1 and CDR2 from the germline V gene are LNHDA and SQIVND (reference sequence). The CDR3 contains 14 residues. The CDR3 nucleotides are TGTGCCAGCCAGTCGACAGGGGGCCCCTACGAGCAGTACTTC. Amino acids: CASQSTGGPYEQYF. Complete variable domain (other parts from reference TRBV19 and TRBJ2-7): DGGITQSPKYLFRKEGQNVTLSCEQNLNHDAMYWYRQDPGQGLRLIYYSQIVNDFQKGDIAEGYSVSREKKESFPLTVTSAQKNPTAFYLCASQSTGGPYEQYFGPGTRLTVT.

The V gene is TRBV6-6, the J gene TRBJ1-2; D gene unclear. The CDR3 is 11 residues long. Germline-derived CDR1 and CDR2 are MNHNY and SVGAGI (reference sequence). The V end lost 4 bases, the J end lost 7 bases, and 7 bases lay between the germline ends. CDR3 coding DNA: TGTGCCAGCAGTTTTGCAGGTGGCTACACCTTC. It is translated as CASSFAGGYTF.

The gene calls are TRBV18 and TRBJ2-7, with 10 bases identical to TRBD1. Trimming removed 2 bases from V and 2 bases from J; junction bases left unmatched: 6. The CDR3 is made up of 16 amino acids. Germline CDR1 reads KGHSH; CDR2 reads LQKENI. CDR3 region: CASSPDSGTGAYEQYF. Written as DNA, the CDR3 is TGTGCCAGCTCACCAGATAGTGGGACAGGGGCCTACGAGCAGTACTTC. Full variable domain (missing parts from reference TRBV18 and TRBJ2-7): NAGVMQNPRHLVRRRGQEARLRCSPMKGHSHVYWYRQLPEEGLKFMVYLQKENIIDESGMPKERFSAEFPKEGPSILRIQQVVRGDSAAYFCASSPDSGTGAYEQYFGPGTRLTVT.

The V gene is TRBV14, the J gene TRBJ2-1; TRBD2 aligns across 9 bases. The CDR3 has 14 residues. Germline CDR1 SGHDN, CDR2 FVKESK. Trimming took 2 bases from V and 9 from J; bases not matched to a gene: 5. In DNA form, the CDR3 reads TGTGCCAGCAGCCAATCCGTGCGGGAGGGTGAGCAGTTCTTC. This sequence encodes CASSQSVREGEQFF.

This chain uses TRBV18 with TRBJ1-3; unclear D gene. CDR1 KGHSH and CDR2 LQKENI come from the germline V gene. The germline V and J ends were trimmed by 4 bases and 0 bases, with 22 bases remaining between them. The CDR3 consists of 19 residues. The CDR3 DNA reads TGTGCCAGCTCACTTGGGCGTAAAGGACTTCGCCTCTCTGGAAACACCATATATTTT. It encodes CASSLGRKGLRLSGNTIYF.

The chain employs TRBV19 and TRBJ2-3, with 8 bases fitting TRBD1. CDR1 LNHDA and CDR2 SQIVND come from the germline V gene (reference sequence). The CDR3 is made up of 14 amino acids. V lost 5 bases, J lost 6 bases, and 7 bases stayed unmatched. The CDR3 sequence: CASSVDRGWDTQYF. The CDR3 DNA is TGTGCCAGTAGTGTCGACAGGGGTTGGGATACGCAGTATTTT.

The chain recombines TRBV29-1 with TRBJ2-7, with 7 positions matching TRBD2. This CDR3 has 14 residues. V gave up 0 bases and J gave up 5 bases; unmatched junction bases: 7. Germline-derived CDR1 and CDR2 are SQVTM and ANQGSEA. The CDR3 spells CSVEDRGDIHEQYF. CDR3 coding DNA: TGCAGCGTTGAAGATCGGGGGGATATCCACGAGCAGTACTTC.

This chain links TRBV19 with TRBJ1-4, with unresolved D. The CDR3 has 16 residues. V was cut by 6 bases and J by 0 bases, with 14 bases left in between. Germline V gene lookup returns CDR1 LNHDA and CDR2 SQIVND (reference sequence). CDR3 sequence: CASRVGSGATNEKLFF. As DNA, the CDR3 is TGTGCCAGTAGGGTTGGATCCGGGGCAACTAATGAAAAACTGTTTTTT.

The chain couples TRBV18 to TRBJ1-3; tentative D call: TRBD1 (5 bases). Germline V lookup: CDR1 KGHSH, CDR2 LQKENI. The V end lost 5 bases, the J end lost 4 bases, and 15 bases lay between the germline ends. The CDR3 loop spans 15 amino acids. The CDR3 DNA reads TGTGCCAGCTCAACCCGGGGGACTTCAGGAAACACCATATATTTT. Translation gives CASSTRGTSGNTIYF.

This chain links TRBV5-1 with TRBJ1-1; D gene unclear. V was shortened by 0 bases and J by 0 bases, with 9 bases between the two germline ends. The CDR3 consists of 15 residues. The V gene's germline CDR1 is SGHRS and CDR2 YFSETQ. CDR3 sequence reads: CASSLADSLNTEAFF. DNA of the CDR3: TGCGCCAGCAGCTTGGCGGACTCCCTGAACACTGAAGCTTTCTTT. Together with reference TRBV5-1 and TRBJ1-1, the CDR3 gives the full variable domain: KAGVTQTPRYLIKTRGQQVTLSCSPISGHRSVSWYQQTPGQGLQFLFEYFSETQRNKGNFPGRFSGRQFSNSRSEMNVSTLELGDSALYLCASSLADSLNTEAFFGQGTRLTVV.

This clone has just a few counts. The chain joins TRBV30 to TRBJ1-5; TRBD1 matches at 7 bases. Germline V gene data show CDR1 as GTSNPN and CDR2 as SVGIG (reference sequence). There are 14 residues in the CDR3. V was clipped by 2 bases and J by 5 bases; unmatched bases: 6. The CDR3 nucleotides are TGTGCCTGGAGTCTCGGGACAGCAGATCAGCCCCAGCATTTT. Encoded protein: CAWSLGTADQPQHF.